This entry concerns a single TCR beta chain. This sample was included in a study of OX40 agonist ivuxolimab in advanced cancers. The overall study: Treatment of patients was with ivuxolimab, an agonistic anti-OX40 (CD134) antibody. Of mixed ages from 23 to 79 and averaging 60 years, the group was 65% to 85% male.

Profiling relied on immunoSEQ multiplex PCR, and the TCRdb table lists in-frame clones only, not all of them. In the table there are 87,000 or so clones, approximately 87% of which are singletons. Trimming cost V 4 bases and J 4 bases; bases outside gene matches: 5. This CDR3 spans 14 amino acids. The V gene's germline CDR1 is SGHTS and CDR2 YDEGEE. A history of autoimmune disease or systemic immunosuppression excluded patients. V is TRBV5-8 and J is TRBJ2-7; TRBD1 aligns across 10 bases. The specimen comprised CD4+ or CD8+ T cells sorted from blood, sampled in a trial of the OX40 agonist ivuxolimab. The TCR sequence derives from an adult with an advanced solid tumor such as melanoma, head and neck, liver or kidney cancer. This CDR3 is CASSRWGQGYEQYF. The DNA of the CDR3 is TGTGCCAGCAGCCGCTGGGGACAGGGGTACGAGCAGTACTTC.